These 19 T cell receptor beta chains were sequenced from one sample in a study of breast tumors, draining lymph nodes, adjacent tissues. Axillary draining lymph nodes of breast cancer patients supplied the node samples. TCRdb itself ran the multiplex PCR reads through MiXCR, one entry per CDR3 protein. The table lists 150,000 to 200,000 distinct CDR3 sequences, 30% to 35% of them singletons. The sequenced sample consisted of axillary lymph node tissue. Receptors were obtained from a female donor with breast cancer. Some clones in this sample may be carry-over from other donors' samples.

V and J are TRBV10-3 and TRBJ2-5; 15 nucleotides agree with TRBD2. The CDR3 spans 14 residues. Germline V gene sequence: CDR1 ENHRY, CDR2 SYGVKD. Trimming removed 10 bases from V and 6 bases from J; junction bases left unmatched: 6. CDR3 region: CATRTSGGAKTQYF. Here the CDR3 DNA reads TGTGCCACCCGGACTAGCGGGGGGGCCAAGACCCAGTACTTC.

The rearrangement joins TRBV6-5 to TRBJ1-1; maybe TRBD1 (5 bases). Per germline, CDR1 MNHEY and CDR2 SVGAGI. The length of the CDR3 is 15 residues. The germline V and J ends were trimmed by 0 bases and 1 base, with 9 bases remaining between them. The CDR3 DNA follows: TGTGCCAGCAGTTACTCGGGGCAGGAGAACACTGAAGCTTTCTTT. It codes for CASSYSGQENTEAFF.

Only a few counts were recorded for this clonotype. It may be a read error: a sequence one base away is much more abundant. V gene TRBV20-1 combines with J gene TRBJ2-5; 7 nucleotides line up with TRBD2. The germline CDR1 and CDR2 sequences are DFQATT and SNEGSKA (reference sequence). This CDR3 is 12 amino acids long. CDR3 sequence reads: CSAQRGLETPYF. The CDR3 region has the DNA TGCAGTGCCCAGCGGGGATTGGAGACCCCGTACTTC.

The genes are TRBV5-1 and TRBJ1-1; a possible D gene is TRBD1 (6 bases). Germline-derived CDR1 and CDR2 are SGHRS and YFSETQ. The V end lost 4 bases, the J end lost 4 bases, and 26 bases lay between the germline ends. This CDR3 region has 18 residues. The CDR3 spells CASSRIGSAGGGGTEAFF. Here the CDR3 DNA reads TGCGCCAGCAGCCGCATTGGCAGCGCCGGGGGAGGGGGCACTGAAGCTTTCTTT.

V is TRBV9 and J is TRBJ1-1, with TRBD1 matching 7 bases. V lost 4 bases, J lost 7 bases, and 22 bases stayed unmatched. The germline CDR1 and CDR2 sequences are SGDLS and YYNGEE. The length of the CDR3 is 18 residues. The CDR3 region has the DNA TGTGCCAGCAGCTCCCCCTCCTGGTCAGGGGGGGGTTACGGTGAAGCTTTCTTT. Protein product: CASSSPSWSGGGYGEAFF.

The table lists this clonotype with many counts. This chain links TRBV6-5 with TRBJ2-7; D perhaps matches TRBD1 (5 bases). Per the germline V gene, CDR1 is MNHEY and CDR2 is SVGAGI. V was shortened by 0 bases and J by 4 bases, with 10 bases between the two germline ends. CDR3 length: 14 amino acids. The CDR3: CASSYSLTAYEQYF. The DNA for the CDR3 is TGTGCCAGCAGTTACTCGTTGACAGCGTACGAGCAGTACTTC.

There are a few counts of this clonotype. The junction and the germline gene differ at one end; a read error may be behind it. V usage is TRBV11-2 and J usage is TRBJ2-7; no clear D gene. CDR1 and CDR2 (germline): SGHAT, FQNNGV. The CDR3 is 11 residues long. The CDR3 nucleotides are TGTGCCAGCAGCTCAAAGTACGAGCCGTACTTC. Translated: CASSSKYEPYF.

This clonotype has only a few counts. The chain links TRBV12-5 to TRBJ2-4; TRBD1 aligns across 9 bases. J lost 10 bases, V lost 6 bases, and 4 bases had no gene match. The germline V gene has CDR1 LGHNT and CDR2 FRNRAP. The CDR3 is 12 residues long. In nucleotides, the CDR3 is TGTGCTAGTGGACCTGACAGGGGGATTCAGTACTTC. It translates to CASGPDRGIQYF.

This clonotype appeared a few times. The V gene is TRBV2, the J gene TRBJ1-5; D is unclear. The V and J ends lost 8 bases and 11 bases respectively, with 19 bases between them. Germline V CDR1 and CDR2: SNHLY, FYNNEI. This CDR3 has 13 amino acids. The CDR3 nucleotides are TGTGCCAGCGGCGCTAGCGGGAGGGAGACCCAGCATTTT. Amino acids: CASGASGRETQHF.

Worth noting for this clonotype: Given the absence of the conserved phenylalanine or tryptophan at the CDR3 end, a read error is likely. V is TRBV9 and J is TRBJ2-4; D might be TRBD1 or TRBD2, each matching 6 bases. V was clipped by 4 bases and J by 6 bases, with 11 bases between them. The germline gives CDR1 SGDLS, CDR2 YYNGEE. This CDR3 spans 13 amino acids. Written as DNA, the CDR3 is TGTGCCAGCAGCCAAGGGGGACTAAACATTCAGTACTCC. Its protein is CASSQGGLNIQYS.

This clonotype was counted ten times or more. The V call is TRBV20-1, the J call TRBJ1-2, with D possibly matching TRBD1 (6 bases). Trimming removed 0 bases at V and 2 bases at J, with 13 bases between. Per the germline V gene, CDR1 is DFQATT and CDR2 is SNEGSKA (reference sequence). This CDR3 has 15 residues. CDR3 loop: CSARERGALNYGYTF. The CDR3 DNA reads TGCAGTGCTAGAGAACGGGGGGCGCTCAACTATGGCTACACCTTC.

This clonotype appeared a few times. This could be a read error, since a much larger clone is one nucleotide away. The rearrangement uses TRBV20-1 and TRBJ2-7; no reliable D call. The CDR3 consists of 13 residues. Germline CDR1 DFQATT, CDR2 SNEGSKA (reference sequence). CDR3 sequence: CSALDPISYAQYF. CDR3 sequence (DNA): TGCAGTGCCTTGGACCCTATAAGCTACGCGCAGTACTTC.

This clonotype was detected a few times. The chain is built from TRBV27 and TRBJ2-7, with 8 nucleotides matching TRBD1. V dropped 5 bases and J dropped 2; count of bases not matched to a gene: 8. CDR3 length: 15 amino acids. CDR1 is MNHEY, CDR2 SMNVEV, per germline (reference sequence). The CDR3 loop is CASSQTGGQAYEQYF. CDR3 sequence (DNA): TGTGCCAGCAGTCAAACAGGGGGACAAGCCTACGAGCAGTACTTC.

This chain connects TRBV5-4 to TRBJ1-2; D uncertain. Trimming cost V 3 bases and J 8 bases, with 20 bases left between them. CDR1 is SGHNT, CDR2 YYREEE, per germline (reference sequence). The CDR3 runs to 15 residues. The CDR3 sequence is CASSSITAGDLGYTF. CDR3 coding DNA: TGTGCCAGCAGCTCCATAACCGCCGGCGATCTGGGCTACACCTTC. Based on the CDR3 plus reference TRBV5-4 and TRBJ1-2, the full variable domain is ETGVTQSPTHLIKTRGQQVTLRCSSQSGHNTVSWYQQALGQGPQFIFQYYREEENGRGNFPPRFSGLQFPNYSSELNVNALELDDSALYLCASSSITAGDLGYTFGSGTRLTVV.

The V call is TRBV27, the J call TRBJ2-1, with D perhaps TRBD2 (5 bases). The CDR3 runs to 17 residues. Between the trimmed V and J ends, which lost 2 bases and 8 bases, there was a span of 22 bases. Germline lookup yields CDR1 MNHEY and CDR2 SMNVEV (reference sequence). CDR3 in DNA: TGTGCCAGCAGTTTACGGTGGGAGATAACTGGTGGGTATGAGCAGTTCTTC. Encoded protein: CASSLRWEITGGYEQFF.

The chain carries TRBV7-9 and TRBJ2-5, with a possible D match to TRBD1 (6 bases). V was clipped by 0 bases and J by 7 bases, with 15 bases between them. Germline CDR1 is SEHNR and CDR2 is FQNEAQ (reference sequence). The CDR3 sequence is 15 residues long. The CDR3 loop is CASSLAHRAVGTQYF. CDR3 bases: TGTGCCAGCAGCTTAGCGCACAGGGCGGTAGGGACCCAGTACTTC. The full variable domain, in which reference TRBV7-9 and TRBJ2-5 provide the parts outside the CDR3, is DTGVSQNPRHKITKRGQNVTFRCDPISEHNRLYWYRQTLGQGPEFLTYFQNEAQLEKSRLLSDRFSAERPKGSFSTLEIQRTEQGDSAMYLCASSLAHRAVGTQYFGPGTRLLVL.

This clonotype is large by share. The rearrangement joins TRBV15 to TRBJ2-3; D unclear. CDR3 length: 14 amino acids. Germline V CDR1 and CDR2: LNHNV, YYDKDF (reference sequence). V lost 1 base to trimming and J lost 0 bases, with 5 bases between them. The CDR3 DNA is TGTGCCACCAGCAGAGTGCGGAGCACAGATACGCAGTATTTT. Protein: CATSRVRSTDTQYF.

The CDR3 DNA reads TGCGCCAGCAGCTTTCAGGGGTCTGCGCAGATACCTGAAGCTTTCTTT. As protein: CASSFQGSAQIPEAFF. The chain has TRBV5-1 and TRBJ1-1; tentative D call: TRBD1 (6 bases). V gave up 2 bases and J gave up 6 bases, with 20 bases separating them. CDR3 length: 16 amino acids. Germline V gene lookup returns CDR1 SGHRS and CDR2 YFSETQ.

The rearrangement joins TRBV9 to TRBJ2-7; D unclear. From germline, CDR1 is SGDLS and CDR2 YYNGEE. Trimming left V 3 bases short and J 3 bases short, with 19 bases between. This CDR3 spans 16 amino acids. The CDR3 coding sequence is TGTGCCAGCAGCGGCGGACGAGAGAAAACTAACTACGAGCAGTACTTC. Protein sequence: CASSGGREKTNYEQYF. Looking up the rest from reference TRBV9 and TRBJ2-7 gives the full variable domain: DSGVTQTPKHLITATGQRVTLRCSPRSGDLSVYWYQQSLDQGLQFLIQYYNGEERAKGNILERFSAQQFPDLHSELNLSSLELGDSALYFCASSGGREKTNYEQYFGPGTRLTVT.